A selection of T cell receptor beta chains follows, all from one sample in a study of blood T cell repertoires in COVID-19. The method was immunoSEQ multiplex PCR; TCRdb's version includes in-frame clones alone and lacks a portion of them. The sample shows around 290,000 clones, roughly 89% of them seen only once. The sequencing input was peripheral blood. These receptors came from a man aged 35 to 55 with acute or convalescent COVID-19. CDR3s include the opening cysteine and the closing phenylalanine or tryptophan. D genes are given only for firm matches. Only part of the rows carry a size: once, few, many, or a class if the clone is expanded.

TRBD2 | - | TRBJ2-3 | TRBV11-2 | TGTGCCAGCAGCTTAGATGTCGGCGGGGGGAGGACAGATACGCAGTATTTT | CASSLDVGGGRTDTQYF
TRBD2 | - | TRBJ2-3 | TRBV24-1 | TGTGCCACCAGCATAGCGGGACATGACACAGATACGCAGTATTTT | CATSIAGHDTDTQYF
- | - | TRBJ2-7 | TRBV7-8 | TGTGCCAGCAGCCGAACGGGGGCCTACGAGCAGTACTTC | CASSRTGAYEQYF
- | - | TRBJ1-2 | TRBV23-1 | TGCGCCAGCACCATAAGGGAGAACTATGGCTACACCTTC | CASTIRENYGYTF
TRBD1 | - | TRBJ1-2 | TRBV11-2 | TGTGCCAGCAGCTTAGGGACAGGGAACTATGGCTACACCTTC | CASSLGTGNYGYTF
TRBD1 | - | TRBJ2-3 | TRBV2 | TGTGCCAGACCTCCGGACAGGGGGCCGCACACAGATACGCAGTATTTT | CARPPDRGPHTDTQYF
TRBD1 | - | TRBJ1-5 | TRBV6-2/TRBV6-3 | TGTGCCAGCAGCTTGGACAGGGTAGGTCAGCCCCAGCATTTT | CASSLDRVGQPQHF
- | - | TRBJ1-1 | TRBV7-9 | TGTGCCAGCAGCCAGACAGGTGGCTGGACTGAAGCTTTCTTT | CASSQTGGWTEAFF
- | - | TRBJ2-7 | TRBV7-2 | TGTGCCAGCAGCTTAGATCGGTTTAAGAACTACGAGCAGTACTTC | CASSLDRFKNYEQYF
TRBD2 | - | TRBJ2-3 | TRBV11-2 | TGTGCCAGCAGCTGTGGACTAGCGGGGACCACAGATACGCAGTATTTT | CASSCGLAGTTDTQYF
TRBD1 | - | TRBJ1-4 | TRBV27 | TGTGCCAGCAGTCTAGCCGACAGGGTTGAAAAACTGTTTTTT | CASSLADRVEKLFF
- | - | TRBJ2-1 | TRBV18 | TGTGCCAGCTCAGAGCCGGGACAAAGCTCCTACAATGAGCAGTTCTTC | CASSEPGQSSYNEQFF
- | - | TRBJ2-5 | TRBV2 | TGTGCCAGCAGCTTTATGACAGTCCAAGAGACCCAGTACTTC | CASSFMTVQETQYF
- | - | TRBJ1-1 | TRBV7-9 | TGTGCCAGCAGCTCGCTGGAGGGAGAGAACACTGAAGCTTTCTTT | CASSSLEGENTEAFF
- | - | TRBJ1-5 | TRBV21-1 | TGTGCCAGCAGCACGACAGGGCCGACGACTCCCCAGCATTTT | CASSTTGPTTPQHF
- | once | TRBJ1-2 | TRBV7-2 | TGTGCCAGCAGCTTAGGGGCGAACTATGGCTACACCTTC | CASSLGANYGYTF
- | - | TRBJ1-3 | TRBV10-3 | TGTGCCATCAGTTTAGACACCCGCTCTGGAAACACCATATATTTT | CAISLDTRSGNTIYF
TRBD1 | few | TRBJ1-2 | TRBV10-1 | TGCGCCAGCAGTGAGTCGGGCGGACAGGGGGGGAGAGGCTACACCTTC | CASSESGGQGGRGYTF
TRBD1 | - | TRBJ1-5 | TRBV19 | TGTGCCAGTAGGGGCGACAGGGGGGATCAGCCCCAGCATTTT | CASRGDRGDQPQHF
- | - | TRBJ1-1 | TRBV6-2/TRBV6-3 | TGTGCCAGCAGTTATTGGGGCAGACTGATGAACACTGAAGCTTTCTTT | CASSYWGRLMNTEAFF
- | few | TRBJ1-1 | TRBV12-3/TRBV12-4 | TGTGCCAGCAGTTTCTTCTGGGGCCTTGAAGCTTTCTTT | CASSFFWGLEAFF
- | once | TRBJ1-4 | TRBV21-1 | TGTGCCAGCAGCCCGCTGAGGACTTCTGATGAAAAACTGTTTTTT | CASSPLRTSDEKLFF
- | - | TRBJ1-3 | TRBV7-9 | TGTGCCAGCAGCTTAGCTGGAGGTGGAAACACCATATATTTT | CASSLAGGGNTIYF
- | - | TRBJ1-2 | TRBV12-3/TRBV12-4 | TGTGCCAGCAGGATAGGAGGGAACTATGGCTACACCTTC | CASRIGGNYGYTF
- | - | TRBJ1-3 | TRBV7-2 | TGTGCCAGCAGCTCTAGGGGCCCCTCTGGAAACACCATATATTTT | CASSSRGPSGNTIYF
- | - | TRBJ2-3 | TRBV5-5 | TGTGCCAGCAGCTTTGGGGGGGCCTCCACAGATACGCAGTATTTT | CASSFGGASTDTQYF
- | - | TRBJ2-6 | TRBV2 | TGTGCCAGCAGGACGGACGGGAGTTCTGGGGCCAACGTCCTGACTTTC | CASRTDGSSGANVLTF
TRBD1 | once | TRBJ2-6 | TRBV10-3 | TGTGCCATCAGTGAAGCCGGACAGGGTAGCTCCTCTGGGGCCAACGTCCTGACTTTC | CAISEAGQGSSSGANVLTF
TRBD2 | few | TRBJ2-3 | TRBV5-4 | TGTGCCAGCAGCCCCGGGACTAGCGGGGGCAAGGGAGATACGCAGTATTTT | CASSPGTSGGKGDTQYF
- | - | TRBJ2-7 | TRBV6-1 | TGTGCCAGCAGTGAAAGGTGGGGGGGCCTTGGGGAGCAGTACTTC | CASSERWGGLGEQYF
TRBD1 | - | TRBJ1-1 | TRBV5-6 | TGTGCCAGCAGCGGGACAGGGGTTAAGAACACTGAAGCTTTCTTT | CASSGTGVKNTEAFF
- | - | TRBJ1-1 | TRBV18 | TGTGCCAGCTCACCTAGGGTTGCGGGAATGGCGGACACTGAAGCTTTCTTT | CASSPRVAGMADTEAFF
- | once | TRBJ2-1 | TRBV2 | TGTGCCAGCATCCATTGGGACTCTAGATCCTACAATGAGCAGTTCTTC | CASIHWDSRSYNEQFF
- | few | TRBJ2-1 | TRBV27 | TGTGCCAGCAGTCGCAAGGTGGGGGGAGGCAATGAGCAGTTCTTC | CASSRKVGGGNEQFF
- | - | TRBJ2-3 | TRBV7-6 | TGTGCCAGCAGCTTAGGCGGCAGGGCAGAAGATACGCAGTATTTT | CASSLGGRAEDTQYF
TRBD1 | - | TRBJ1-5 | TRBV6-6 | TGTGCCAGCAGTAGTGGGGACAGGGGGCAAGGGCAGCCCCAGCATTTT | CASSSGDRGQGQPQHF
- | few | TRBJ1-5 | TRBV19 | TGTGCCAGTAGTACACATGGAGGGGGGGGAATCAATCAGCCCCAGCATTTT | CASSTHGGGGINQPQHF
- | - | TRBJ1-1 | TRBV4-1 | TGCGCCAGCAGCCACCCACAGGGTTCCCTGAACACTGAAGCTTTCTTT | CASSHPQGSLNTEAFF
TRBD1 | - | TRBJ1-2 | TRBV12-5 | TGTGCTAGTGGTTTGGCTGGACAGGGTAGGGGCTACACCTTC | CASGLAGQGRGYTF
- | - | TRBJ2-1 | TRBV7-9 | TGTGCCAGCAGCCCGTCGGCAGGCCCTCCTTCCTACAATGAGCAGTTCTTC | CASSPSAGPPSYNEQFF
TRBD2 | - | TRBJ2-1 | TRBV3-1/TRBV3-2 | TGTGCCAGCAGACTAGCGGGGGAGCCCTACAATGAGCAGTTCTTC | CASRLAGEPYNEQFF
TRBD1 | - | TRBJ2-7 | TRBV4-1 | TGCGCCAGCAGCCAAGGACAGGGAGAGTACGAGCAGTACTTC | CASSQGQGEYEQYF
- | - | TRBJ1-1 | TRBV5-5 | TGTGCCAGCAGCTTCCGCCCGACAGTCACCTCTGAAGCTTTCTTT | CASSFRPTVTSEAFF
TRBD1 | - | TRBJ2-2 | TRBV5-1 | TGCGCCAGCAGCCCCCAACCCCAGGGGGTGGCCGGGGAGCTGTTTTTT | CASSPQPQGVAGELFF